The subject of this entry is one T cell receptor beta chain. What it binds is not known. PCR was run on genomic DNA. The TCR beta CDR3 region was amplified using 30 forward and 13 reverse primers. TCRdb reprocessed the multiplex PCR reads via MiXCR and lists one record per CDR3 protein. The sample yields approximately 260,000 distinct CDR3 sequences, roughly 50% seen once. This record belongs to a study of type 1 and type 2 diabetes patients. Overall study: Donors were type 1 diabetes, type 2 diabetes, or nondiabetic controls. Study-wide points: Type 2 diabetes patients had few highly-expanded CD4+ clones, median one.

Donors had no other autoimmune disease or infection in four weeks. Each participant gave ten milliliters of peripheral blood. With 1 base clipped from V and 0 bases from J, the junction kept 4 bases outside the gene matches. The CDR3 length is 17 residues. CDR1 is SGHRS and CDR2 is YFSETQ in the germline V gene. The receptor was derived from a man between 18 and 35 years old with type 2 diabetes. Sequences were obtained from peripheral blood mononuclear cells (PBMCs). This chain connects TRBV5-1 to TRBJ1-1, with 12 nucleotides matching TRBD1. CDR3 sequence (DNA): TGCGCCAGCAGCTTGTGGGGGACAGGGGGCATGAACACTGAAGCTTTCTTT. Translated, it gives CASSLWGTGGMNTEAFF.